The rows below give T cell receptor beta chains drawn from one sample of a study of T cell repertoires in cytomegalovirus infection. What these receptors recognize is not known. TCRdb reprocessed the reads with MiXCR, giving one entry per CDR3 protein. Counted here are 650,000 to 900,000 distinct CDR3 sequences, over 25% occurring once; the ten biggest clones make up about an eighth. Specimen: cultured CD8+ T cells from PBMCs, collected from culture after CMV antigen stimulation. Receptors were obtained from a human donor in good health (CMV status not recorded). Some clones in this sample may be carry-over from other donors' samples. CDR3s include the opening cysteine and the closing phenylalanine or tryptophan. The D gene is left open where the match is weak. Clone sizes are given selectively: once, few, many, or a class where the clone is expanded.

clone_size j_call v_call d_call cdr3_nt cdr3_aa
many TRBJ2-1 TRBV7-6 TRBD2 TGTGCCAGCAGCTTCGGGAGGGGACTAGCGGGAAAGGGGAATGAGCAGTTCTTC CASSFGRGLAGKGNEQFF
- TRBJ1-1 TRBV19 - TGTGCCACCTACCGGGAGGCTGAAGCTTTCTTT CATYREAEAFF
many TRBJ1-1 TRBV4-1 - TGCGCCAGCAGCCAAGGGGGGCCCACTGAAGCTTTCTTT CASSQGGPTEAFF
- TRBJ2-1 TRBV28 - TGTGCCAGCAGTTTGGCAGAGGGGTACTACAATGAGCAGTTCTTC CASSLAEGYYNEQFF
- TRBJ2-3 TRBV11-2 - TGTGCCAGCAGCTTATTCTCGGGGGCCGGTACAGATACGCAGTATTTT CASSLFSGAGTDTQYF
- TRBJ1-1 TRBV5-5 - TGTGCCAGCAGCTCCATCGAGAACACTGAAGCTTTCTTT CASSSIENTEAFF
- TRBJ1-2 TRBV25-1 - TGTGTCAGCCCTAAAAACAGGGATAACTATGGCTACACCTTC CVSPKNRDNYGYTF
few TRBJ1-1 TRBV7-6 - TGTGCCAGCAGCTCCTCGGGGGGCACTGAAGCTTTCTTT CASSSSGGTEAFF
- TRBJ1-4 TRBV20-1 TRBD1 TGCAGTGCTCCCCACCGGGACAGTATCAACTACAGGGAAAAACTGTTTTTT CSAPHRDSINYREKLFF
- TRBJ1-1 TRBV27 - TGTGCCAGCAGTTTCTCCCCCACGGGCACTGAAGCTTTCTTT CASSFSPTGTEAFF
few TRBJ2-7 TRBV4-2 - TGTGCCAGCAGTCCCAATCCCCGGACCACGACCTACGAGCAGTACTTC CASSPNPRTTTYEQYF